The clone carrying this T cell receptor (beta chain) was picked up a small number of times. What it binds is unknown. These data are taken from a study of cytomegalovirus exposure and HLA in healthy donors. The V gene's germline CDR1 is LGHNA and CDR2 YNFKEQ. The length of the CDR3 is 16 residues. Trimming took off 0 bases at V and 0 bases at J, with 9 bases between the two ends. A multiplex PCR was run with 60 Vbeta primers and 13 Jbeta primers. Only in-frame clones appear in the TCRdb table, and some are missing; sequencing was by immunoSEQ multiplex PCR. The sample includes 130,000 or so clones, 75% to 80% of them seen just once. Study-level points and caveats: In an earlier analysis, in about 530 donors, most V segments appeared productive either ~87% or ~30% of the time.

Sequencing was done on a sample of PBMCs. The chain joins TRBV4-2 to TRBJ2-1; D may be TRBD1 (6 bases). The source of this sequence is a male donor in good health and CMV-seronegative. Here the CDR3 reads CASSQDRGSSYNEQFF. The CDR3 DNA reads as TGTGCCAGCAGCCAAGATAGGGGGAGCTCCTACAATGAGCAGTTCTTC.